The rows below give T cell receptor beta chains drawn from one sample of a study of shared clonotypes between healthy human individuals. Assay used: immunoSEQ multiplex PCR; TCRdb lists only in-frame clones, some missing. The top ten clones hold approximately 2% of a sample with hundreds of thousands of clones, around 72% of them seen once. The material sequenced was memory CD4+ T cells sorted from blood. The receptor set was obtained from a woman younger than 45 in good health. Each CDR3 is given with its conserved first and last residue. Fields, in order: D gene, J gene, clone size, V gene, CDR3 protein, CDR3 DNA. The D gene is left open where the match is weak. The size entry is marked missing in some rows and otherwise reads once, few, many or a size class.

>NA|TRBJ1-4|NA|TRBV9
CASSVDRQGEKLFF
TGTGCCAGCAGCGTAGACAGGCAGGGTGAAAAACTGTTTTTT
>NA|TRBJ2-7|NA|TRBV1
CTSKGLDEQYF
TGCACCAGCAAGGGCCTTGACGAGCAGTACTTC
>NA|TRBJ2-7|few|TRBV4-1
CASSQVVTSYEQYF
TGCGCCAGCAGCCAAGTGGTCACCTCCTACGAGCAGTACTTC
>NA|TRBJ1-2|NA|TRBV29-1
CSVEGSGYTF
TGCAGCGTTGAAGGGTCTGGCTACACCTTC
>TRBD2|TRBJ2-1|few|TRBV11-3
CASSIKRTSDYNEQFF
TGTGCCAGCAGCATAAAGAGGACTAGCGACTACAATGAGCAGTTCTTC
>NA|TRBJ2-1|many|TRBV19
CASSSSDTYNEQFF
TGTGCCAGTAGTTCCTCGGACACCTACAATGAGCAGTTCTTC
>TRBD2|TRBJ2-1|NA|TRBV9
CASSVSTSGNRNEQFF
TGTGCCAGCAGCGTATCGACTAGCGGGAATCGAAATGAGCAGTTCTTC
>TRBD2|TRBJ2-5|NA|TRBV29-1
CSTLGLAGVDEQYF
TGCAGCACCCTCGGACTAGCGGGAGTAGATGAGCAGTACTTC
>NA|TRBJ2-7|NA|TRBV14
CASSQDRIHYEQYF
TGTGCCAGCAGCCAAGACAGGATCCACTACGAGCAGTACTTC
>NA|TRBJ2-7|NA|TRBV10-1
CASSESGGTEQYF
TGCGCCAGCAGTGAGTCAGGTGGGACCGAGCAGTACTTC